The clone carrying this T cell receptor beta chain was counted between two and nine times. Antigen specificity is unknown. The V and J ends lost 5 bases and 8 bases respectively, with 9 bases between them. CDR1 DFQATT and CDR2 SNEGSKA come from the germline V gene (reference sequence). CDR3 length: 10 residues. RNA transcripts provided the source from which TCR beta CDR3 regions were amplified. An initial round of RT-PCR targeting the TCR CDR3 relied on the HTBI primer set. MiXCR, run by TCRdb on the multiplex PCR reads, gives a single entry per CDR3 protein. Among roughly 500,000 distinct CDR3 sequences, 35% to 55% were seen once, and the ten largest hold under 20%. The sample comes from a study of T cells in Graves' hyperthyroidism and ophthalmopathy. Overall study findings and caveats: The majority of expanded thyroid clonotypes above 0.001 also appeared in blood.

Clinical symptoms, serum thyroxine and TRAb, thyroid ultrasound and orbital computed tomography were used for the diagnoses. This chain links TRBV20-1 with TRBJ1-2; D unclear. The receptor was derived from an adult woman with Graves' disease, either hyperthyroidism or ophthalmopathy (not recorded which). The sample was peripheral blood or thyroid tissue (not recorded which). CDR3 sequence: CSARTVGYTF. DNA for the CDR3: TGCAGTGCTCGTACGGTGGGCTACACCTTC.